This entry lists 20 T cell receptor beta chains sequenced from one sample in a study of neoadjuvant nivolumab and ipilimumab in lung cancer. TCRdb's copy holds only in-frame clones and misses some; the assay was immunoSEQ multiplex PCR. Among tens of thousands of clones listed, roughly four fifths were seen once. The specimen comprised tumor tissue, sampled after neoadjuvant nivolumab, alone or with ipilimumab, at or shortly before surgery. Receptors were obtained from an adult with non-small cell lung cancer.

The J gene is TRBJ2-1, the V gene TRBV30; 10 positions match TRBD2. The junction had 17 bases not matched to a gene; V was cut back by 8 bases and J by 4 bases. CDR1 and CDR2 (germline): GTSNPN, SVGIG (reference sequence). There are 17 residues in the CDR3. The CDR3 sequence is CAAQGVEREGRYNEQFF. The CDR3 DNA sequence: TGTGCCGCACAGGGAGTTGAGCGGGAGGGACGATACAATGAGCAGTTCTTC.

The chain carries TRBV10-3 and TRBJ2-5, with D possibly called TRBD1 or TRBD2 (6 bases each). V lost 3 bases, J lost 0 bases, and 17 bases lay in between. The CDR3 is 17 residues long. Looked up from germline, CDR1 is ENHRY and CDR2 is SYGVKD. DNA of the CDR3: TGTGCCATCAGTGACCCTGACGGGGGCCCGTACCAAGAGACCCAGTACTTC. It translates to CAISDPDGGPYQETQYF.

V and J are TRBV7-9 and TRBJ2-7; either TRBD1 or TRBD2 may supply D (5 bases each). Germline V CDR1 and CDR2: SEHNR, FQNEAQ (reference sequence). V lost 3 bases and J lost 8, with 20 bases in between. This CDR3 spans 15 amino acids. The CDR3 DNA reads TGTGCCAGCAGCTTCAGGGTGGAGATGGGGGAAAAGCAGTACTTC. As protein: CASSFRVEMGEKQYF.

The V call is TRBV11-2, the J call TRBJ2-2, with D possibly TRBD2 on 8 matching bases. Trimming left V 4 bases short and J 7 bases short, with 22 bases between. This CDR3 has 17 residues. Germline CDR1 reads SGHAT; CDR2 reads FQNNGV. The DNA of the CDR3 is TGTGCCAGCAGCTCCCCGGGAGGGGGCGTCTCTAGCGGGGAGCTGTTTTTT. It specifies CASSSPGGGVSSGELFF.

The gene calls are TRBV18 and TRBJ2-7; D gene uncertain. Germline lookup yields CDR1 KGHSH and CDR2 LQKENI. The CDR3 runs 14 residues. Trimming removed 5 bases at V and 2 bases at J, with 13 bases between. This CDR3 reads CASSKGAQTYEQYF. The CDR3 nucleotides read TGTGCCAGCTCAAAGGGCGCCCAGACCTACGAGCAGTACTTC.

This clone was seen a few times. The CDR3 region is CAWSVAGAETQYF. CDR3 DNA: TGTGCCTGGAGTGTAGCAGGGGCTGAGACCCAGTACTTC. The V and J genes are TRBV30 and TRBJ2-5; maybe TRBD1 (6 bases). CDR3 length equals 13 residues. The V gene lost 0 bases and the J gene lost 5 bases, with 10 bases spanning the gap. Germline CDR1 is GTSNPN and CDR2 is SVGIG (reference sequence).

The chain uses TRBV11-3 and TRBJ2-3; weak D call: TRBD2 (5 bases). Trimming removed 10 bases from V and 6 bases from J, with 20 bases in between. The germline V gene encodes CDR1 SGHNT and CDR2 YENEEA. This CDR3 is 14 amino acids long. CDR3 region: CATQSRALADTQYF. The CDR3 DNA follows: TGTGCCACCCAGTCGAGGGCCCTTGCGGATACGCAGTATTTT.

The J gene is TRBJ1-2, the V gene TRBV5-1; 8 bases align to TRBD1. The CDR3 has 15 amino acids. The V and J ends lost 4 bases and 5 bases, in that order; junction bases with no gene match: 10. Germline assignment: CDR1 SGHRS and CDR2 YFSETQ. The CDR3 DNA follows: TGCGCCAGCAGCCCCACAGGGGGGCAGGGATATGGCTACACCTTC. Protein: CASSPTGGQGYGYTF.

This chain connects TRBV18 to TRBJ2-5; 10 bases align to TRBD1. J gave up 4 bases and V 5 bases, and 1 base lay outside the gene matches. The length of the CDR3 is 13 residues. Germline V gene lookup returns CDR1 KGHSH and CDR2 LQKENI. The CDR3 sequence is CASSRDRGETQYF. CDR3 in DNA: TGTGCCAGCTCAAGGGACAGGGGAGAGACCCAGTACTTC.

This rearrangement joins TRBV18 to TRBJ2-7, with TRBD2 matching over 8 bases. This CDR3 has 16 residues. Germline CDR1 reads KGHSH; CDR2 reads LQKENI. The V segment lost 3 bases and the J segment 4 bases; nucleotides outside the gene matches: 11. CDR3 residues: CASSPPGAGDLYEQYF. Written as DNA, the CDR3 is TGTGCCAGCTCACCCCCAGGAGCGGGAGATTTGTACGAGCAGTACTTC.

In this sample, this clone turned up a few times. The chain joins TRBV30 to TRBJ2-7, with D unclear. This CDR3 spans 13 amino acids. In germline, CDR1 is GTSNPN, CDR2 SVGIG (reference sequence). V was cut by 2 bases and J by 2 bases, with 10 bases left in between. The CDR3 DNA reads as TGTGCCTGGAGTTCAGCCGGAACCTACGAGCAGTACTTC. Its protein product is CAWSSAGTYEQYF. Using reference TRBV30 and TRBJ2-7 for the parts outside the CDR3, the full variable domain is SQTIHQWPATLVQPVGSPLSLECTVEGTSNPNLYWYRQAAGRGLQLLFYSVGIGQISSEVPQNLSASRPQDRQFILSSKKLLLSDSGFYLCAWSSAGTYEQYFGPGTRLTVT.

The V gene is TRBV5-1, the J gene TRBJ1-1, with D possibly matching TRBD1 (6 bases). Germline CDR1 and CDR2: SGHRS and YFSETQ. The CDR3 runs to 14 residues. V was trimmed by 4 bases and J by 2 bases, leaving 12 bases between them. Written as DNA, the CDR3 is TGCGCCAGCAGCCCGGGGGGGGCTAACACTGAAGCTTTCTTT. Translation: CASSPGGANTEAFF.

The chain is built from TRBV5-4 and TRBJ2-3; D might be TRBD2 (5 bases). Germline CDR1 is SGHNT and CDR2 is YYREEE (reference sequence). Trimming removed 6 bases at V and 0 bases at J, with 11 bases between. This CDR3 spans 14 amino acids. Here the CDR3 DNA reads TGTGCCAGCACATCTCCGGGGAGCACAGATACGCAGTATTTT. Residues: CASTSPGSTDTQYF. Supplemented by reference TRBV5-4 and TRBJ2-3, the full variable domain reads ETGVTQSPTHLIKTRGQQVTLRCSSQSGHNTVSWYQQALGQGPQFIFQYYREEENGRGNFPPRFSGLQFPNYSSELNVNALELDDSALYLCASTSPGSTDTQYFGPGTRLTVL.

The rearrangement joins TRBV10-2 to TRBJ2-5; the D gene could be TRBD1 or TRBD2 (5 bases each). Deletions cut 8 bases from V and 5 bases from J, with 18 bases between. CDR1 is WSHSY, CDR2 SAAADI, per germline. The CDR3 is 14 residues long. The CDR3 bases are TGCGCCAGCGGGTGGGGACCCCAGGTGGAGACCCAGTACTTC. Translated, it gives CASGWGPQVETQYF.

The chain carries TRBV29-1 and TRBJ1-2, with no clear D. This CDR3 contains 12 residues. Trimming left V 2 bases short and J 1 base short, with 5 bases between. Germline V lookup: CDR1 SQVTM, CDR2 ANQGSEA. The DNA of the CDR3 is TGCAGCGTTGAACACGGTAACTATGGCTACACCTTC. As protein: CSVEHGNYGYTF.

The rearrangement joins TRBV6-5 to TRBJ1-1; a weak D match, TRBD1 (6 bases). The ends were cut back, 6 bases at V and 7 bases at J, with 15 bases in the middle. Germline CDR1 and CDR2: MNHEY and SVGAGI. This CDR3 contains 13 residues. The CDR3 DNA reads TGTGCCAGCAGATTCAACAGGGATATTGAAGCTTTCTTT. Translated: CASRFNRDIEAFF.

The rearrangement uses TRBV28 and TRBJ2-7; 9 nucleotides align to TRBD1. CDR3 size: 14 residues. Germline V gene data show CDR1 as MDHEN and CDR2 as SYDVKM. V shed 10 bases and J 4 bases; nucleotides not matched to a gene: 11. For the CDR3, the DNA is TGTGCCACCCAAACAGGGGGCTGGAGATACGAGCAGTACTTC. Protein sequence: CATQTGGWRYEQYF.

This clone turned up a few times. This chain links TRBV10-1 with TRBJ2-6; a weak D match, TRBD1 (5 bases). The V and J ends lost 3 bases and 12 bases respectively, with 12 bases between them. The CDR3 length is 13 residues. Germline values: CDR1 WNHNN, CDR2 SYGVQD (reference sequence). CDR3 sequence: CASSETGWGVLTF. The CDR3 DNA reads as TGCGCCAGCAGTGAAACAGGTTGGGGCGTCCTGACTTTC.

This CDR3 reads CASSLSGHEQYF. The DNA of the CDR3 is TGTGCCAGCAGTTTATCGGGCCACGAGCAGTACTTC. This chain links TRBV27 with TRBJ2-7; no reliable D call. V was cut by 0 bases and J by 5 bases, with 5 bases left in between. This CDR3 spans 12 amino acids. Germline CDR1 is MNHEY and CDR2 is SMNVEV (reference sequence).

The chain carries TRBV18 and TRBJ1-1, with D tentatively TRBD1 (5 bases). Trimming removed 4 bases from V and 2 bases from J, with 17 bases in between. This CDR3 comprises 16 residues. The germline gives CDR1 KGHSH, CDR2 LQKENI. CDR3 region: CASSLDNPGTNTEAFF. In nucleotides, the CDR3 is TGTGCCAGCTCACTAGACAATCCGGGGACCAACACTGAAGCTTTCTTT.